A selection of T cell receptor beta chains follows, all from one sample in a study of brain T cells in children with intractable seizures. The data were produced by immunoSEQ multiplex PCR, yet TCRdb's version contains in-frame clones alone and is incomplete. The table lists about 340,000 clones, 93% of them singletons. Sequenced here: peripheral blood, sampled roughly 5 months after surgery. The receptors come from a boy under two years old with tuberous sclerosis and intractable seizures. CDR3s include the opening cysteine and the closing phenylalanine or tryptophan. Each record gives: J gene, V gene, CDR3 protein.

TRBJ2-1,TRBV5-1,CASSFQGGSYNEQFF
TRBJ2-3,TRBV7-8,CASSLPDGTQYF
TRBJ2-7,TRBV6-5,CASIPRQGVYEQYF
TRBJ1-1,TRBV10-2,CASRVAGGVGTEAFF
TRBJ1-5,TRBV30,CAWRRQGADQPQHF
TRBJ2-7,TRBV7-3,CASSLSGSSYEQYF
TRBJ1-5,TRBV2,CASRRRVNQPQHF
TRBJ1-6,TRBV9,CASSVGDSSYNSPLHF
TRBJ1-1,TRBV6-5,CASSYTGETEAFF
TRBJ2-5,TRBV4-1,CASSQRVAGQETQYF
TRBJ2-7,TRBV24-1,CATSEPGLAGGPLLYEQYF
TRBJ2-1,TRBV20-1,CSASASNRGRRNEQFF
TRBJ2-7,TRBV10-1,CASSADRDYEQYF
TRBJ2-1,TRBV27,CASSDKASSKYNEQFF
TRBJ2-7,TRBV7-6,CASSLLGRLYDEQYF
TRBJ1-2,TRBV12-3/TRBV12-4,CASRQGTYGYTF
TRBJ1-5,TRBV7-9,CASSLSGWGQPQHF
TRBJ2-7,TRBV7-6,CASSLTAGQPSYEQYF
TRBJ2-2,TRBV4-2,CASSQLRRDGELFF
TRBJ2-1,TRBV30,CAWSFRLAAYNEQFF
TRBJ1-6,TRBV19,CASSQRDRGRNSPLHF
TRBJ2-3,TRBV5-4,CASSPPHRVGDTQYF
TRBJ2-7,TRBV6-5,CAAGGYEQYF
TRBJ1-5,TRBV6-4,CASSDSFNQPQHF
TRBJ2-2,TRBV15,CATSRGPLSGITGELFF
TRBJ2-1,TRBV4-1,CASSQDINGGKSSYNEQFF
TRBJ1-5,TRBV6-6,CASSYSTGYSNQPQHF
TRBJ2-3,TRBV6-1,CASSGKEREWPDTQYF
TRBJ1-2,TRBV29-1,CSVSGTDGSYTF
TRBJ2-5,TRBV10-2,CASSDRSQETQYF
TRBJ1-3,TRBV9,CASIRAGNTIYF
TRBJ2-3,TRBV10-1,CASSESGEGQDTQYF
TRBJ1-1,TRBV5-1,CASSLDTGNTEAFF
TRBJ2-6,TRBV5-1,CASRTGTGANVLTF
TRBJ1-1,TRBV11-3,CASSPGGGRVAFF
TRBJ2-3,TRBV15,CATSRTGVTQYF